This paragraph reports one T cell receptor beta chain. No antigen is known for it. No quality values exist for individual bases; no much larger clone is one base distant. This specimen's treatment or condition label, interpreted: oral pan-JAK inhibitor, 5-10 mg twice daily. Lesional scalp punch biopsies and peripheral blood were obtained from alopecia areata patients. After PBMCs were isolated by density centrifugation and stained for CD3, CD4 and CD8, a FACSAria was used to sort CD4+ and CD8+ T cells. The data derive from a study of CD8+ T cells in alopecia areata (dated by TCRdb to about 2018). For context, the study as a whole: The treated patients, all with moderate-to-severe alopecia areata, were enrolled in an open-label pilot trial of oral tofacitinib given at 5 to 10 mg twice daily. Biopsies were taken from tofacitinib-treated patients at baseline and again at 4 and 24 weeks into treatment, and several of those patients also had a later scalp biopsy. Clonality in the scalp was compared among normal scalp (n=4), patchy alopecia areata scalp (n=8), and alopecia totalis/universalis scalp (n=8). TCRbeta CDR3 regions were amplified by immunoSEQ multiplex PCR using 35 Vbeta forward and 13 Jbeta reverse primers. For the treated patients, the SALT score, which quantifies what percentage of scalp surface area is affected, served as the measure of disease severity. The study used high-throughput TCRbeta sequencing to examine T cell clonal expansion in alopecia areata, in both the C3H/HeJ mouse model and human patients. RNA was obtained with the PAXgene miRNA kit for fixed scalp, the miRNeasy kit for PBMCs, and the RNeasy kit for mouse skin. Tofacitinib was administered for 6 to 18 months, and 6 months of follow-up off drug were then conducted to assess delayed response and recurrence. Scalp tissue and sorted CD4+ and CD8+ peripheral blood T cells from patchy and totalis/universalis alopecia areata patients and from healthy controls were covered by human TCRbeta sequencing.

Clipping removes 0 bases from V and 3 bases from J, with 2 as the unmatched junction base count. Counted from cysteine to phenylalanine, this CDR3 has 15 amino acids. The kept DNA is CDR3 alone, 45 bases in frame from the first base. Sequences SEHNR (CDR1) and FQNEAQ (CDR2) are obtained from the germline V gene (reference sequence). Results the study describes overall, beyond this receptor: Many expanded lesional clones persisted in scalp and blood during tofacitinib treatment, which may partly explain relapse after stopping treatment. Because the treated cohort was small and had only one nonresponder, larger studies are needed to examine links between baseline CD8+ expansion and response. Tofacitinib significantly lowered scalp clonality and the number of expanded CD8+ clones among the top 100 scalp clones. TCR sequences shared between patients were less clear than in mice, possibly partly because of HLA diversity in the patient population. Unlike mouse skin, where gammadelta T cells dominate, normal human skin contains resident alphabeta T cells that get sequenced too, which complicates analysis of the scalp TCR repertoire. Lesional scalp, especially in alopecia totalis/universalis, showed higher clonality and more expanded CD8+ clones than normal scalp, suggesting antigenic drive.

Library preparation was by the immunoSEQ multiplex PCR assay. For TCR sequencing, RNA was extracted from every sample and reverse transcribed into cDNA to serve as template. First-strand cDNA was synthesized with SuperScript III using a 2:1 mix of oligo-dT and random hexamers. Amplification bias was assessed with a synthetic immune receptor repertoire, and residual bias was removed computationally. Per the source publication's procedure: Raw reads were preprocessed for error removal, and CDR3 was defined according to IMGT conventions as running from the conserved cysteine to phenylalanine. Clonality was computed by normalizing Shannon entropy by log2 of the number of productive unique TCRs and subtracting the result from 1. CD4 or CD8 identity of scalp clones was inferred by cross-referencing scalp TCRbeta sequences with sorted blood CD4 and CD8 repertoires. The source is immuneACCESS, and TCRdb retained only in-frame sequences with V and J called. Part of the clones is not carried over; for the studies checked, unresolved V genes explain less than half of this, and the remainder is unexplained. Clonal size and the V and J genes are those of that table, whereas D and trimming came from the DNA. The sample table contains roughly 100,000 clones; only one count was recorded for over 75% of them. 11% of the sample belongs to the ten largest clones.

This TCR derives from a human donor with alopecia areata. Specimen: CD8+ T cells sorted from blood, collected at approximately week 34, from a patient treated with tofacitinib. The rearranged segments are TRBV7-9 and TRBJ2-5; TRBD2 matches 9 bases in the middle. The CDR3 protein: CASSLASSGEETQYF. The DNA is as follows: TGTGCCAGCAGCTTAGCGTCTAGCGGGGAAGAGACCCAGTACTTC.